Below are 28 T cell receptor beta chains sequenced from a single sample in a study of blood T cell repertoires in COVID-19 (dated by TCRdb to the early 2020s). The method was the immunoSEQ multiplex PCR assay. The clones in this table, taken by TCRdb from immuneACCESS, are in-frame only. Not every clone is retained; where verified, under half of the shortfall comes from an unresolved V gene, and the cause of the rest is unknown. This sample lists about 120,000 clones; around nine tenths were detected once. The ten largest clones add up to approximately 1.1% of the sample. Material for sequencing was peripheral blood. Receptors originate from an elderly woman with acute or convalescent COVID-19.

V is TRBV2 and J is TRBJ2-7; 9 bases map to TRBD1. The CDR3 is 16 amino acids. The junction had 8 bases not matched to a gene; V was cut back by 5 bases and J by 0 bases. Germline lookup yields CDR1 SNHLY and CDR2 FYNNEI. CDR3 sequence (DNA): TGTGCCAGCAGTTTTGATGTGGGACAGGGCTCCTACGAGCAGTACTTC. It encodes CASSFDVGQGSYEQYF. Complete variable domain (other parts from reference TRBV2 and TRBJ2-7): EPEVTQTPSHQVTQMGQEVILRCVPISNHLYFYWYRQILGQKVEFLVSFYNNEISEKSEIFDDQFSVERPDGSNFTLKIRSTKLEDSAMYFCASSFDVGQGSYEQYFGPGTRLTVT.

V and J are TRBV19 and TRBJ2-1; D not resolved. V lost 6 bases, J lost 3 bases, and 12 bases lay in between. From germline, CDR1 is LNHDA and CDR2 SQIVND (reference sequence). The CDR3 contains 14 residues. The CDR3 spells CASSTATYYNEQFF. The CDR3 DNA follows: TGTGCCAGTAGCACCGCTACCTACTACAATGAGCAGTTCTTC.

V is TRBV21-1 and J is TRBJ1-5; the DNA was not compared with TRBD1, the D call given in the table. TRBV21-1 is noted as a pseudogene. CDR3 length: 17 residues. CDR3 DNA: TGTGCCAGCAGCAATAACAGGGGACTTTATAGCAATCAGCCCCAGCATTTT. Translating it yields CASSNNRGLYSNQPQHF.

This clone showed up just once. This CDR3 is CASSQDRSLNEKLFF. CDR3 nucleotides: TGTGCCAGCAGCCAAGACAGGTCTCTTAATGAAAAACTGTTTTTT. This chain connects TRBV3-1 (or the pseudogene TRBV3-2) to TRBJ1-4; no reliable D call. The CDR3 has 15 residues. Trimming removed 0 bases from V and 4 bases from J, with 9 bases in between. The V gene's germline CDR1 is LGHDT and CDR2 YNNKEL (reference sequence).

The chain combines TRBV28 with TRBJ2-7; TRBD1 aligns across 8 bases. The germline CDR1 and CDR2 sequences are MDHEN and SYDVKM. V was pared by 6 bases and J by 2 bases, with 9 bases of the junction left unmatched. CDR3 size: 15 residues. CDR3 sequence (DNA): TGTGCCAGCAGCGGACAGGGAATAGGGACCTACGAGCAGTACTTC. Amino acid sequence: CASSGQGIGTYEQYF.

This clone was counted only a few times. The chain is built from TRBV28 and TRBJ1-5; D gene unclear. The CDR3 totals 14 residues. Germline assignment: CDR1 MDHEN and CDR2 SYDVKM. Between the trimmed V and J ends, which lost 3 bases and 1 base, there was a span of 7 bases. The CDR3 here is CASSFAGSNQPQHF. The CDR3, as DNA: TGTGCCAGCAGTTTTGCAGGAAGCAATCAGCCCCAGCATTTT.

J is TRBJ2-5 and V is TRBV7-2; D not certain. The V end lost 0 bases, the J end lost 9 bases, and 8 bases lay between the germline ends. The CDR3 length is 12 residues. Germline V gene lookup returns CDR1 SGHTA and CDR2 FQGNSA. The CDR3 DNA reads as TGTGCCAGCAGCTTAGCAAGAGTGCCCCAGTACTTC. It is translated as CASSLARVPQYF.

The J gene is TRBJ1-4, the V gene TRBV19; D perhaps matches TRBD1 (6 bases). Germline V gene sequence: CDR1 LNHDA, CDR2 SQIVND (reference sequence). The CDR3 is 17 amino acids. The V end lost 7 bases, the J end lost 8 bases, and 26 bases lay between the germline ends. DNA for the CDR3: TGTGCCAGTACCTCTCCAGGCGGACAGCTCGGGGGGGAAAAACTGTTTTTT. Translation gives CASTSPGGQLGGEKLFF.

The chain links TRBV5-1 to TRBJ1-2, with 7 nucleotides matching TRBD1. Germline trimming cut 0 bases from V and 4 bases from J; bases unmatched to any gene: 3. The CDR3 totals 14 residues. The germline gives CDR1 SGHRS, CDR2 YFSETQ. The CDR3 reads CASSLETGRYGYTF. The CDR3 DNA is TGCGCCAGCAGCTTGGAGACAGGGCGCTATGGCTACACCTTC.

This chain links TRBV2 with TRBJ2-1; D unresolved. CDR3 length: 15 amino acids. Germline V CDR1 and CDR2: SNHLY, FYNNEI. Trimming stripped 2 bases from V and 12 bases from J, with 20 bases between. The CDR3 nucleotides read TGTGCCAGCAGTGAACTGGCGGCCCACGGTAGCTCGCAGTTCTTC. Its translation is CASSELAAHGSSQFF.

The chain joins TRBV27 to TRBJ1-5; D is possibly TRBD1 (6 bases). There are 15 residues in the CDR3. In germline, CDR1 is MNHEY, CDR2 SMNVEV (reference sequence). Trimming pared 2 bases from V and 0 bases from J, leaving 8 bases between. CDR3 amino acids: CASSLQGFSNQPQHF. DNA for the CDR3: TGTGCCAGCAGTTTACAGGGGTTTAGCAATCAGCCCCAGCATTTT.

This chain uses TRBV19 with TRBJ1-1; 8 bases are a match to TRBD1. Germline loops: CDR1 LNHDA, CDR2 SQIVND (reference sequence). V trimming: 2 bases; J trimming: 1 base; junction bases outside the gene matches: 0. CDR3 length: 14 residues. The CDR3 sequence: CASSITGGNTEAFF. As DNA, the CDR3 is TGTGCCAGTAGTATAACAGGGGGGAACACTGAAGCTTTCTTT.

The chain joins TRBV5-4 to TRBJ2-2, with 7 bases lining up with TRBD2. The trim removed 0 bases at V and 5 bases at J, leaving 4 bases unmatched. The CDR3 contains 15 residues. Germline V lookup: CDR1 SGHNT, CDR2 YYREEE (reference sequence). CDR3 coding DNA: TGTGCCAGCAGCTTGGGGACTAGGGGTACCGGGGAGCTGTTTTTT. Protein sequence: CASSLGTRGTGELFF.

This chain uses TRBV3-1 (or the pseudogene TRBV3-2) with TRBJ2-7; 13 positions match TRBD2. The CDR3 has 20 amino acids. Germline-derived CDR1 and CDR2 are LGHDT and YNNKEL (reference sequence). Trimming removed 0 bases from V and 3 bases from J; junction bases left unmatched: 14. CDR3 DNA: TGTGCCAGCAGCCAAGAACTCGGACTAGCGGGGGTGAAGGGTATCTACGAGCAGTACTTC. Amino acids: CASSQELGLAGVKGIYEQYF.

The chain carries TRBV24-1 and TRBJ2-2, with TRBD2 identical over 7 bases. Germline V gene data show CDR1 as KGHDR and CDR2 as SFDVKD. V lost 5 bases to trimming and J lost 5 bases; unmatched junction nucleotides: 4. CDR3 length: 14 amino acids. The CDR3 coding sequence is TGTGCCACCAGTGGGGAGGGGATTACCGGGGAGCTGTTTTTT. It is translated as CATSGEGITGELFF.

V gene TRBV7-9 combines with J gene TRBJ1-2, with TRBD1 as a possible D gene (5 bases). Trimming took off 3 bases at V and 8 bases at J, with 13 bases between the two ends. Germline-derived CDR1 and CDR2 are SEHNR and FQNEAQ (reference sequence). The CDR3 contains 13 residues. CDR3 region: CASSFRTTQGYTF. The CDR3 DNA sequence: TGTGCCAGCAGCTTCCGGACAACTCAAGGCTACACCTTC. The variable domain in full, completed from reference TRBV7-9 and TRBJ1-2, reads DTGVSQNPRHKITKRGQNVTFRCDPISEHNRLYWYRQTLGQGPEFLTYFQNEAQLEKSRLLSDRFSAERPKGSFSTLEIQRTEQGDSAMYLCASSFRTTQGYTFGSGTRLTVV.

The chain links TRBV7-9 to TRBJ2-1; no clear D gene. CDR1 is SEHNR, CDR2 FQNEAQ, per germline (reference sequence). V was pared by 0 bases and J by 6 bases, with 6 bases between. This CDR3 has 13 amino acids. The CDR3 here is CASSLASGNEQFF. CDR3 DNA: TGTGCCAGCAGCTTAGCGTCCGGCAATGAGCAGTTCTTC.

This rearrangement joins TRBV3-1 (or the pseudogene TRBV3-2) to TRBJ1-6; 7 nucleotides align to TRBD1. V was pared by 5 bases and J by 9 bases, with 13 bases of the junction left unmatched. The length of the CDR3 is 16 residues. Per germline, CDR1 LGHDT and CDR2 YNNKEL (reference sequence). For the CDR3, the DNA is TGTGCCAGCAGCACTAGACAGGGCACGGATTTTTCACCCCTCCACTTT. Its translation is CASSTRQGTDFSPLHF.

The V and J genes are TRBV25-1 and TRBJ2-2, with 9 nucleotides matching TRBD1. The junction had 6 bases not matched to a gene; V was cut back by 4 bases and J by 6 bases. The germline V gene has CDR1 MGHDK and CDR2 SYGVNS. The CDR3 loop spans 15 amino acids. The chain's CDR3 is CASSGHRTGAGELFF. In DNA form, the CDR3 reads TGTGCCAGCAGTGGACACCGGACAGGGGCCGGGGAGCTGTTTTTT. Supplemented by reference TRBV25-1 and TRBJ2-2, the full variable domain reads EADIYQTPRYLVIGTGKKITLECSQTMGHDKMYWYQQDPGMELHLIHYSYGVNSTEKGDLSSESTVSRIRTEHFPLTLESARPSHTSQYLCASSGHRTGAGELFFGEGSRLTVL.

CDR3 sequence reads: CASNRQVVNTEAFF. The CDR3 nucleotides are TGTGCCAGCAACCGACAGGTAGTGAACACTGAAGCTTTCTTT. The chain joins TRBV7-9 to TRBJ1-1, with D possibly matching TRBD1 (6 bases). The CDR3 sequence is 14 residues long. V was shortened by 7 bases and J by 0 bases, with 12 bases between the two germline ends. The germline V gene has CDR1 SEHNR and CDR2 FQNEAQ (reference sequence). Together with reference TRBV7-9 and TRBJ1-1, the CDR3 gives the full variable domain: DTGVSQNPRHKITKRGQNVTFRCDPISEHNRLYWYRQTLGQGPEFLTYFQNEAQLEKSRLLSDRFSAERPKGSFSTLEIQRTEQGDSAMYLCASNRQVVNTEAFFGQGTRLTVV.

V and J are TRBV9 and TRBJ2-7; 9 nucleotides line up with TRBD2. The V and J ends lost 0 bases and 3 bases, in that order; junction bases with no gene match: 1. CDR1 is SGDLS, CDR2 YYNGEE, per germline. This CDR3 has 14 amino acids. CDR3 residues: CASSVGREGYEQYF. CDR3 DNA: TGTGCCAGCAGCGTAGGGCGGGAGGGCTACGAGCAGTACTTC. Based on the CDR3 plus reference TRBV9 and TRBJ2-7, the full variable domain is DSGVTQTPKHLITATGQRVTLRCSPRSGDLSVYWYQQSLDQGLQFLIQYYNGEERAKGNILERFSAQQFPDLHSELNLSSLELGDSALYFCASSVGREGYEQYFGPGTRLTVT.

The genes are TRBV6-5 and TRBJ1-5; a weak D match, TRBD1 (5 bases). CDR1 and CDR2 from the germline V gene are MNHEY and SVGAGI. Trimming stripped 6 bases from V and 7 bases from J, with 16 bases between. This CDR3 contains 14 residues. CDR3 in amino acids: CASRDIISGQPQHF. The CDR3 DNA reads TGTGCCAGCAGGGACATAATATCAGGACAGCCCCAGCATTTT.

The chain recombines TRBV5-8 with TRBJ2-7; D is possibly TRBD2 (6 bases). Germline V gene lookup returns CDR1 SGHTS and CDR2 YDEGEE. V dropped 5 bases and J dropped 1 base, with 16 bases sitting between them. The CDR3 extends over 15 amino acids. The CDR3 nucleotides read TGTGCCAGCAGGCGGGACGGCTCTTTATCCTACGAGCAGTACTTC. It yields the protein CASRRDGSLSYEQYF.

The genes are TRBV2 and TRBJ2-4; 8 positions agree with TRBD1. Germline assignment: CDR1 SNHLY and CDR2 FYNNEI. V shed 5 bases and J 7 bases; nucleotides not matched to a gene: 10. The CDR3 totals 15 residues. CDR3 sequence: CASSKETGVGNIQYF. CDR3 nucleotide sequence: TGTGCCAGCAGTAAAGAGACAGGGGTGGGCAACATTCAGTACTTC.

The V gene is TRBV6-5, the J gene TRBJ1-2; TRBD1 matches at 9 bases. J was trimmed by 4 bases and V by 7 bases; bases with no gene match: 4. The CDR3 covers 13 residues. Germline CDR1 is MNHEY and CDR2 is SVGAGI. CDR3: CASTHRGLYGYTF. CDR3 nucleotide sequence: TGTGCCAGCACCCACAGGGGGCTCTATGGCTACACCTTC.

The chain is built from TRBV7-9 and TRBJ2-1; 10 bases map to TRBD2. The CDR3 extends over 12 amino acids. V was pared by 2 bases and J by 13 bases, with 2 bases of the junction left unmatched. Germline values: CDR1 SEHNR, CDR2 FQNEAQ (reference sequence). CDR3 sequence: CASSLLAGDQFF. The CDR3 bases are TGTGCCAGCAGCTTACTAGCGGGAGATCAGTTCTTC.

This chain's CDR3 is CASSSRQGTNEKLFF. The CDR3 bases are TGTGCCAGCAGCTCCCGACAGGGAACTAATGAAAAACTGTTTTTT. V and J are TRBV7-9 and TRBJ1-4; 7 nucleotides match TRBD1. This CDR3 contains 15 residues. The V gene end was trimmed by 4 bases and the J gene end by 1 base; junction bases not matched to a gene: 3. Germline assignment: CDR1 SEHNR and CDR2 FQNEAQ (reference sequence).

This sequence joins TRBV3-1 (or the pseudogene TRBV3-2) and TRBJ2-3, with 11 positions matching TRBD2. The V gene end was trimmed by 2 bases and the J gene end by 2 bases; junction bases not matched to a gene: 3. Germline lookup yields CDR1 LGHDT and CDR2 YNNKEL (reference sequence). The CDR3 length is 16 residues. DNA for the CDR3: TGTGCCAGCAGCCAAACTAGCGGGAGTCCCACAGATACGCAGTATTTT. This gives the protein CASSQTSGSPTDTQYF.